This T cell receptor beta chain stems from a study of CD8 T cells in ankylosing spondylitis. The V and J ends lost 3 bases and 4 bases, in that order; junction bases with no gene match: 5. CDR1 SGHTA and CDR2 FQGNSA come from the germline V gene. The CDR3 loop spans 15 amino acids. One entry per CDR3 protein results from TCRdb running MiXCR on the 5' RACE reads. In the table there are approximately 350,000 distinct CDR3 sequences, 20% to 25% of which are singletons. The sample taken for sequencing was blood, either unsorted or a sorted T cell fraction (not recorded which). The J gene is TRBJ2-1, the V gene TRBV7-2; 8 bases map to TRBD2. This receptor was taken from a male donor with ankylosing spondylitis or in good health (not recorded which). CDR3 DNA sequence: TGTGCCAGCAGCTTTTCCGCGGGGGGTTACAATGAGCAGTTCTTC. This sequence encodes CASSFSAGGYNEQFF. The whole variable domain, filled in from reference TRBV7-2 and TRBJ2-1, reads GAGVSQSPSNKVTEKGKDVELRCDPISGHTALYWYRQSLGQGLEFLIYFQGNSAPDKSGLPSDRFSAERTGGSVSTLTIQRTQQEDSAVYLCASSFSAGGYNEQFFGPGTRLTVL.